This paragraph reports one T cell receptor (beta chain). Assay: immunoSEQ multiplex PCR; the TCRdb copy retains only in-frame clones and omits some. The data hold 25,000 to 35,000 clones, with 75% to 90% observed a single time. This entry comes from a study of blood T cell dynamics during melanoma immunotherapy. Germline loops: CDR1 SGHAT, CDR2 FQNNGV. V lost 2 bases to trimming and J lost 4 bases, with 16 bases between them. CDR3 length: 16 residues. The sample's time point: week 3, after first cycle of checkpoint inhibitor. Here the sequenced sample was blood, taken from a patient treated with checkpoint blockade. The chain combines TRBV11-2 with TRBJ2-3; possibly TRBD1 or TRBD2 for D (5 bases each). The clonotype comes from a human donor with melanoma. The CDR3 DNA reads TGTGCCAGCAGCTTAATTGGGGGATTAAGTGCAGATACGCAGTATTTT. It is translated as CASSLIGGLSADTQYF.